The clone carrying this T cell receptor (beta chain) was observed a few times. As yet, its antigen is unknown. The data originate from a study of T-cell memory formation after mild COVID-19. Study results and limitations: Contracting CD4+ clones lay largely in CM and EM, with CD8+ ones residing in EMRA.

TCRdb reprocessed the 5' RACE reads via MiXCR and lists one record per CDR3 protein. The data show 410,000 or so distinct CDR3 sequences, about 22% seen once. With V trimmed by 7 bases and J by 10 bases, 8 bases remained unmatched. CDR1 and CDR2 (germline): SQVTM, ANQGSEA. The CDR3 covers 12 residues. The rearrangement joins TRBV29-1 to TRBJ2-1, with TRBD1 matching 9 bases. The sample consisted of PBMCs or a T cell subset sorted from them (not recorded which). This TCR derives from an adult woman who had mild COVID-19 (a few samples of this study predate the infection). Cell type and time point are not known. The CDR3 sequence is CSAPQGAREQFF. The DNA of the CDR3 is TGCAGCGCCCCACAGGGGGCACGCGAGCAGTTCTTC.